What follows are 27 T cell receptor beta chains derived from one specimen sequenced in a study of blood T cell repertoires in COVID-19 (dated by TCRdb to between 2020 and 2021). The library was built by means of the immunoSEQ multiplex PCR assay. Sourced from immuneACCESS, this table was stored by TCRdb with only in-frame sequences that have V and J called. A share of the clones is absent; for the studies checked, an unresolved V gene accounts for under half, and the remainder has no known explanation. Within this sample are about 200,000 clones, with 75% to 85% of them counted one time only. Of the sample, under 7% is held by the ten largest clones. Sequencing used peripheral blood. Receptors originate from a woman aged 40 to 50 with COVID-19, enrolled during active disease.

The chain uses TRBV7-9 and TRBJ1-2, with unresolved D. V lost 7 bases and J 2 bases, leaving 11 bases between the germline ends. There are 13 residues in the CDR3. The germline CDR1 and CDR2 sequences are SEHNR and FQNEAQ (reference sequence). CDR3 coding DNA: TGTGCCAGCACTTTAACTGAGAACTATGGCTACACCTTC. It translates to CASTLTENYGYTF.

The V gene is TRBV3-1 (or the pseudogene TRBV3-2), the J gene TRBJ2-3; TRBD2 aligns across 10 bases. The J segment lost 4 bases and the V segment lost 4 bases, leaving 8 bases of the junction unmatched. The CDR3 totals 16 residues. CDR1 LGHDT and CDR2 YNNKEL come from the germline V gene (reference sequence). CDR3 DNA: TGTGCCAGCAGCCTGGAGCTAGCGGGAGCTGCAGATACGCAGTATTTT. Translation gives CASSLELAGAADTQYF.

The gene calls are TRBV6-6 and TRBJ2-3, with TRBD1 as a possible D gene (6 bases). V was shortened by 4 bases and J by 2 bases, with 10 bases between the two germline ends. There are 14 residues in the CDR3. Germline CDR1 MNHNY, CDR2 SVGAGI (reference sequence). This CDR3 reads CASSWGQNTDTQYF. The CDR3 DNA reads TGTGCCAGCAGTTGGGGACAAAACACAGATACGCAGTATTTT.

The chain carries TRBV7-6 and TRBJ1-1, with D unclear. In germline, CDR1 is SGHVS, CDR2 FNYEAQ. Trimming took 1 base from V and 1 from J, leaving 7 bases between them. This CDR3 is 14 amino acids long. The CDR3 spells CASSLDRSNTEAFF. In DNA, the CDR3 is TGTGCCAGCAGCTTAGATCGGTCGAACACTGAAGCTTTCTTT.

This clone showed up just a few times. Other DNA sequences in the same sample also yield this CDR3. The rearrangement uses TRBV30 and TRBJ1-1; TRBD1 matches 7 bases. Unmatched junction bases numbered 6, after V lost 5 bases and J lost 3 bases. Germline CDR1 and CDR2: GTSNPN and SVGIG (reference sequence). The CDR3 runs 13 residues. The CDR3 loop is CAWGRQGHTEAFF. CDR3 nucleotides: TGTGCCTGGGGAAGACAGGGCCACACTGAAGCTTTCTTT.

The rearrangement joins TRBV18 to TRBJ2-7, with 8 bases fitting TRBD1. Germline V gene lookup returns CDR1 KGHSH and CDR2 LQKENI. The CDR3 spans 14 residues. J gave up 6 bases and V 6 bases, and 10 bases lay outside the gene matches. The CDR3 DNA sequence: TGTGCCAGCTCGTTCACAGGGGGAAGTGGCGAGCAGTACTTC. Amino acids: CASSFTGGSGEQYF. Full variable domain (outside the CDR3, taken from reference TRBV18 and TRBJ2-7): NAGVMQNPRHLVRRRGQEARLRCSPMKGHSHVYWYRQLPEEGLKFMVYLQKENIIDESGMPKERFSAEFPKEGPSILRIQQVVRGDSAAYFCASSFTGGSGEQYFGPGTRLTVT.

V gene TRBV10-1 combines with J gene TRBJ2-5, with 7 bases fitting TRBD2. V shed 3 bases, J shed 5 bases, and the junction held 12 bases outside the gene matches. The length of the CDR3 is 16 residues. Per germline, CDR1 WNHNN and CDR2 SYGVQD (reference sequence). Here the CDR3 DNA reads TGCGCCAGCAGTGACCGGGAAGCGGGATTGGGGGAGACCCAGTACTTC. Amino acids: CASSDREAGLGETQYF.

This clone was seen at least ten times. The chain combines TRBV4-2 with TRBJ2-7, with 10 bases matching TRBD2. Germline assignment: CDR1 LGHNA and CDR2 YNFKEQ. CDR3 size: 16 residues. V was pared by 4 bases and J by 2 bases, with 8 bases of the junction left unmatched. CDR3 DNA: TGTGCCAGCAGCCCTGAGCTCCTAGCGGGGGCCTACGAGCAGTACTTC. This translates into CASSPELLAGAYEQYF.

The V gene is TRBV10-3, the J gene TRBJ1-2; a weak D match, TRBD1 (5 bases). Germline values: CDR1 ENHRY, CDR2 SYGVKD. Trimming shortened V by 2 bases and J by 1 base, and 8 bases separated the two germline ends. The CDR3 sequence is 14 residues long. The CDR3 reads CAISETQVNYGYTF. The CDR3 DNA is TGTGCCATCAGTGAGACACAGGTTAACTATGGCTACACCTTC.

The chain employs TRBV11-1 and TRBJ1-1; possibly TRBD1 for D (6 bases). The CDR3 sequence is 14 residues long. V was shortened by 5 bases and J by 1 base, with 11 bases between the two germline ends. The germline CDR1 and CDR2 sequences are SGHAT and FQDESV (reference sequence). CDR3 residues: CASSPGHANTEAFF. The CDR3 nucleotides are TGTGCCAGCAGCCCGGGACACGCGAACACTGAAGCTTTCTTT.

The chain has TRBV2 and TRBJ2-7; 8 nucleotides align to TRBD1. The junction had 2 bases not matched to a gene; V was cut back by 8 bases and J by 2 bases. Per germline, CDR1 SNHLY and CDR2 FYNNEI. CDR3 length: 12 amino acids. DNA of the CDR3: TGTGCCAGCCGGGACAGGACCTACGAGCAGTACTTC. Protein product: CASRDRTYEQYF.

The rearrangement uses TRBV3-1 (or the pseudogene TRBV3-2) and TRBJ2-7, with D perhaps TRBD2 (5 bases). Germline CDR1 and CDR2: LGHDT and YNNKEL (reference sequence). The CDR3 totals 13 residues. V shed 6 bases and J shed 7 bases, with 16 bases lying between them. This CDR3 reads CASRERASEEQYF. CDR3 in DNA: TGTGCCAGCAGGGAGAGGGCCTCGGAAGAGCAGTACTTC.

The V and J genes are TRBV28 and TRBJ1-5; tentative D call: TRBD1 (5 bases). This CDR3 has 12 amino acids. Germline values: CDR1 MDHEN, CDR2 SYDVKM. Trimming took 7 bases from V and 7 from J, leaving 11 bases between them. CDR3 sequence reads: CASNQGGQPQHF. The CDR3 DNA follows: TGTGCCAGCAATCAGGGCGGCCAGCCCCAGCATTTT. Using reference TRBV28 and TRBJ1-5 for the parts outside the CDR3, the full variable domain is DVKVTQSSRYLVKRTGEKVFLECVQDMDHENMFWYRQDPGLGLRLIYFSYDVKMKEKGDIPEGYSVSREKKERFSLILESASTNQTSMYLCASNQGGQPQHFGDGTRLSIL.

The rearrangement links TRBV7-3 to TRBJ2-2, with no clear D. The V end was cut by 2 bases, the J end by 1 base, with 5 bases between. Germline V gene lookup returns CDR1 SGHTA and CDR2 FQGTGA. There are 14 residues in the CDR3. The DNA for the CDR3 is TGTGCCAGCAGCTTATACGGGAACACCGGGGAGCTGTTTTTT. This codes for CASSLYGNTGELFF.

The gene calls are TRBV19 and TRBJ1-2; D call uncertain. V was pared by 4 bases and J by 4 bases, with 16 bases between. This CDR3 comprises 15 residues. Germline loops: CDR1 LNHDA, CDR2 SQIVND (reference sequence). CDR3: CASSTDPWAVYGYTF. CDR3 coding DNA: TGTGCCAGTAGTACCGACCCCTGGGCAGTCTATGGCTACACCTTC. The full variable domain, in which reference TRBV19 and TRBJ1-2 provide the parts outside the CDR3, is DGGITQSPKYLFRKEGQNVTLSCEQNLNHDAMYWYRQDPGQGLRLIYYSQIVNDFQKGDIAEGYSVSREKKESFPLTVTSAQKNPTAFYLCASSTDPWAVYGYTFGSGTRLTVV.

The CDR3 nucleotides read TGTGCCAGCAGCCCCAGACAGGGTCAAGATACGCAGTATTTT. As protein: CASSPRQGQDTQYF. The rearrangement joins TRBV7-9 to TRBJ2-3, with TRBD1 matching over 7 bases. The CDR3 covers 14 residues. CDR1 and CDR2 from the germline V gene are SEHNR and FQNEAQ (reference sequence). The V segment lost 5 bases and the J segment 5 bases; nucleotides outside the gene matches: 7.

The chain employs TRBV11-3 and TRBJ2-7; possibly TRBD1 for D (5 bases). V was cut by 5 bases and J by 0 bases, with 11 bases left in between. The CDR3 has 14 amino acids. Germline V lookup: CDR1 SGHNT, CDR2 YENEEA. CDR3 protein: CASSPGWDSYEQYF. The CDR3 DNA follows: TGTGCCAGCAGCCCAGGGTGGGACTCCTACGAGCAGTACTTC.

Only a few counts were recorded for this clone. This chain joins TRBV12-5 and TRBJ1-2, with a possible D match to TRBD1 (5 bases). This CDR3 is built from 16 residues. Germline V gives CDR1 LGHNT, CDR2 FRNRAP. V lost 0 bases and J lost 7, with 18 bases in between. CDR3 DNA: TGTGCTAGTGGTTTGGTACGGGGGTTTGGGTCCGGTGGCTACACCTTC. Its translation: CASGLVRGFGSGGYTF.

The chain links TRBV6-2 or TRBV6-3 to TRBJ1-1, with TRBD1 as a possible D gene (6 bases). The V gene's germline CDR1 is MNHEY and CDR2 SVGEGT. The CDR3 runs 15 residues. Trimming cost V 6 bases and J 1 base, with 15 bases left between them. The DNA for the CDR3 is TGTGCCAGCAGGCCTGGGGGCATTTCGAACACTGAAGCTTTCTTT. It translates to CASRPGGISNTEAFF.

The J gene is TRBJ1-5, the V gene TRBV5-1; D might be TRBD1 (5 bases). This CDR3 spans 15 amino acids. Trimming removed 1 base from V and 5 bases from J, with 13 bases in between. Germline V CDR1 and CDR2: SGHRS, YFSETQ. The CDR3 here is CASSLRRQGDQPQHF. DNA for the CDR3: TGCGCCAGCAGCTTGAGACGGCAGGGCGATCAGCCCCAGCATTTT.

The rearrangement joins TRBV2 to TRBJ1-2; D may be TRBD1 (6 bases). The CDR3 sequence is 13 residues long. Trimming removed 1 base at V and 8 bases at J, with 11 bases between. Germline V CDR1 and CDR2: SNHLY, FYNNEI. CDR3 DNA sequence: TGTGCCAGCAGTGAAGAGGGGGATGGCGGCTACACCTTC. Protein product: CASSEEGDGGYTF.

The gene calls are TRBV6-5 and TRBJ1-2; 10 bases are a match to TRBD1. The J segment lost 1 base and the V segment lost 8 bases, leaving 7 bases of the junction unmatched. The germline gives CDR1 MNHEY, CDR2 SVGAGI. This CDR3 is 15 amino acids long. The CDR3 region is CASLSGTGDNYGYTF. The CDR3 bases are TGTGCCAGCCTATCGGGGACAGGGGATAACTATGGCTACACCTTC.

This clone appeared a few times. The chain combines TRBV7-3 with TRBJ1-1; 7 bases match TRBD1. Trimming cost V 5 bases and J 3 bases; bases outside gene matches: 3. Germline assignment: CDR1 SGHTA and CDR2 FQGTGA. The CDR3 runs 13 residues. CDR3 coding DNA: TGTGCCAGCAGCACCACAGGGGACACTGAAGCTTTCTTT. This gives the protein CASSTTGDTEAFF.

The genes are TRBV7-9 and TRBJ1-5, with a possible D match to TRBD1 (5 bases). Trimming removed 4 bases from V and 6 bases from J, with 13 bases in between. The germline CDR1 and CDR2 sequences are SEHNR and FQNEAQ (reference sequence). CDR3 length equals 14 residues. The CDR3 DNA sequence: TGTGCCAGCAGCTCCATGGGGGGGTCTCAGCCCCAGCATTTT. It codes for CASSSMGGSQPQHF.

The sample holds a few counts of this clone. The chain carries TRBV14 and TRBJ1-2; D is perhaps TRBD1 (5 bases). CDR1 and CDR2 from the germline V gene are SGHDN and FVKESK. CDR3 size: 18 residues. V was pared by 0 bases and J by 4 bases, with 21 bases between. This CDR3 reads CASSQDRPGQGAVYGYTF. The CDR3 bases are TGTGCCAGCAGCCAAGATCGTCCCGGACAAGGCGCGGTCTATGGCTACACCTTC.

This sequence joins TRBV7-9 and TRBJ2-1; the D gene is possibly TRBD1 (6 bases). Trimming took off 5 bases at V and 7 bases at J, with 15 bases between the two ends. The CDR3 consists of 14 residues. In germline, CDR1 is SEHNR, CDR2 FQNEAQ (reference sequence). For the CDR3, the DNA is TGTGCCAGCAGCCAGAAGGGACATTCTAATGAGCAGTTCTTC. It codes for CASSQKGHSNEQFF.

This clone has more than one count but fewer than ten. This sequence joins TRBV18 and TRBJ2-7; TRBD2 is a possible D gene (7 bases). There are 15 residues in the CDR3. Germline V gene lookup returns CDR1 KGHSH and CDR2 LQKENI. Between the trimmed V and J ends, which lost 6 bases and 3 bases, there was a span of 18 bases. The CDR3 DNA is TGTGCCAGCTCCCTAGGGGGGGGAAGCCTCTACGAGCAGTACTTC. Translated: CASSLGGGSLYEQYF.